This TCR beta chain appears in the sequencing data of a study of blood T cell repertoires in COVID-19. Recruits, aged roughly 18 to 89 years, lived in 24 US areas. Repertoires were generated with immunoSEQ multiplex PCR, while TCRdb's copy carries only in-frame clones and drops some. The repertoire holds nearly 400,000 clones, over 85% seen once, with 1.5% to 2% in the top ten. The sequenced sample consisted of PBMCs or T cells enriched from blood (not recorded which). This clonotype was sampled from a woman aged 25 to 39 who had recovered from COVID-19.

CDR3 sequence reads: CASSSRDRDNQPQHF. CDR3 DNA: TGTGCCAGCAGCTCCCGGGACAGGGACAATCAGCCCCAGCATTTT. The V and J genes are TRBV28 and TRBJ1-5, with 9 bases fitting TRBD1. With V trimmed by 6 bases and J by 3 bases, 6 bases remained unmatched. From germline, CDR1 is MDHEN and CDR2 SYDVKM. This CDR3 comprises 15 residues.